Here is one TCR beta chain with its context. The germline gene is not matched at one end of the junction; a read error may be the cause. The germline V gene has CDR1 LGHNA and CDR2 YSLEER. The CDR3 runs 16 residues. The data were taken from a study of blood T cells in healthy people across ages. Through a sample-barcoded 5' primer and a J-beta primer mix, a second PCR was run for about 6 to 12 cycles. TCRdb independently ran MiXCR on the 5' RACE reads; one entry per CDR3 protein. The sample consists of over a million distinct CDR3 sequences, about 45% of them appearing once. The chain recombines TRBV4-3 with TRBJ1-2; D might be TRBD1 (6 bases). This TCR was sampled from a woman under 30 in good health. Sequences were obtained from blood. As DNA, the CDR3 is TGCGCCAGCGGCCAAGATATTCGACAGGCCAACTATGGCTACACCTTC. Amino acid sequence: CASGQDIRQANYGYTF.